This paragraph reports one TCR beta chain. The entry originates in a study of OX40 agonist ivuxolimab in advanced cancers. The CDR3 runs 14 residues. The trim removed 5 bases at V and 6 bases at J, leaving 3 bases unmatched. Germline values: CDR1 SNHLY, CDR2 FYNNEI. Some clones are missing from TCRdb's copy, which holds only in-frame ones; the method was immunoSEQ multiplex PCR. The sample lists about 66,000 clones, about 90% occurring once. This receptor was taken from an adult with an advanced solid tumor such as melanoma, head and neck, liver or kidney cancer. The chain joins TRBV2 to TRBJ1-5; TRBD1 matches 11 bases. Material: CD4+ or CD8+ T cells sorted from blood, obtained in a trial of the OX40 agonist ivuxolimab. Here the CDR3 reads CASSPGQGVQPQHF. Written as DNA, the CDR3 is TGTGCCAGCAGTCCGGGACAGGGGGTTCAGCCCCAGCATTTT. The complete variable domain, with remaining parts taken from reference TRBV2 and TRBJ1-5, reads EPEVTQTPSHQVTQMGQEVILRCVPISNHLYFYWYRQILGQKVEFLVSFYNNEISEKSEIFDDQFSVERPDGSNFTLKIRSTKLEDSAMYFCASSPGQGVQPQHFGDGTRLSIL.